The rows below give T cell receptor beta chains drawn from one sample of a study of cytomegalovirus exposure and HLA in healthy donors. Repertoires were generated with immunoSEQ multiplex PCR, while TCRdb's copy carries only in-frame clones and drops some. This table has about 97,000 clones, around 81% appearing once. The specimen was PBMCs. The receptors were gathered from a man aged 35-49 years in good health and CMV-seropositive. Each CDR3 is given with its conserved first and last residue. A D gene is named only where the DNA matches it firmly. Where a row states a size, it is once, few, many or the class of an expanded clone; other rows omit it.

J | V | D | size | DNA | CDR3
TRBJ2-2 | TRBV5-1 | - | - | TGCGCCAGCAGCTTGGATAGGGGGATCGGGGAGCTGTTTTTT | CASSLDRGIGELFF
TRBJ2-5 | TRBV7-3 | TRBD2 | - | TGTGCCAGCAGCTTAATTGTACTAGCGGGAGAGACCCAGTACTTC | CASSLIVLAGETQYF
TRBJ1-1 | TRBV18 | TRBD1 | - | TGTGCCAGCTCAGGGGACAGGGGGAATGCTGAAGCTTTCTTT | CASSGDRGNAEAFF
TRBJ2-2 | TRBV18 | TRBD1 | - | TGTGCCAGCTCACAAGGGACAGGATACACCGGGGAGCTGTTTTTT | CASSQGTGYTGELFF
TRBJ2-7 | TRBV10-2 | - | once | TGCGCCAGCAATGACAGGCACAACGAGCAGTACTTC | CASNDRHNEQYF
TRBJ1-1 | TRBV6-5 | - | - | TGTGCCAGCAGTGACCGGTGGAGCACTGAAGCTTTCTTT | CASSDRWSTEAFF
TRBJ1-2 | TRBV25-1 | - | once | TGTGCCAGCAGTGACTTTCGGTTCGGCTACACCTTC | CASSDFRFGYTF
TRBJ2-2 | TRBV7-3 | - | few | TGTGCCAGCAGCTTAAATGCAGGGGCCACCGGGGAGCTGTTTTTT | CASSLNAGATGELFF
TRBJ2-1 | TRBV6-1 | - | - | TGTGCCAGCAGTGACGGGGGACACAATGAGCAGTTCTTC | CASSDGGHNEQFF
TRBJ2-5 | TRBV5-1 | - | few | TGCGCCAGCAGCTTGTTCTCGTACCAAGAGACCCAGTACTTC | CASSLFSYQETQYF
TRBJ2-1 | TRBV18 | TRBD1 | - | TGTGCCAGCTCAGTTTACAGGGGAACTCATGAGCAGTTCTTC | CASSVYRGTHEQFF
TRBJ1-2 | TRBV18 | - | - | TGTGCCAGCTCACCGAGCCAGGCAGGGAACTATGGCTACACCTTC | CASSPSQAGNYGYTF
TRBJ1-5 | TRBV4-2 | - | - | TGTGCCAGCAGCCAAGGGGGCGGGGGGGATCAGCCCCAGCATTTT | CASSQGGGGDQPQHF
TRBJ1-5 | TRBV6-6 | - | - | TGTGCCAGCAGTACCGACACGGGACTAATGAATCAGCCCCAGCATTTT | CASSTDTGLMNQPQHF
TRBJ1-5 | TRBV21-1 | - | few | TGTGCCAGCAGCAAAGGAACAGGGGGGAATCAGCCCCAGCATTTT | CASSKGTGGNQPQHF
TRBJ2-1 | TRBV5-1 | TRBD1 | few | TGCGCCAGCAGCTTGAGACAGGGCCCGAATGAGCAGTTCTTC | CASSLRQGPNEQFF
TRBJ1-1 | TRBV11-1 | TRBD1 | - | TGTGCCAGCAGCTCTCTTGTAGGACAGGGATCGAACACTGAAGCTTTCTTT | CASSSLVGQGSNTEAFF
TRBJ2-7 | TRBV10-1 | - | - | TGCGCCAGCAGTGAGCAGGGGCTTTCCGAGCAGTACTTC | CASSEQGLSEQYF
TRBJ1-2 | TRBV15 | - | - | TGTGCCACCAGCAGAGCCCCAGGGGAAACCTATGGCTACACCTTC | CATSRAPGETYGYTF
TRBJ1-2 | TRBV14 | - | - | TGTGCCAGCAGCCAAGGACGAACAGGCGGATATGGCTACACCTTC | CASSQGRTGGYGYTF
TRBJ1-5 | TRBV7-9 | - | - | TGTGCCAGCAGCAGTGGGGGCGGGAGGGGTCAGCCCCAGCATTTT | CASSSGGGRGQPQHF
TRBJ1-1 | TRBV19 | - | - | TGTGCCAGTCGTGTAGGGGGGGTCACTGAAGCTTTCTTT | CASRVGGVTEAFF
TRBJ1-2 | TRBV29-1 | - | - | TGCAGCGTTGGGGCCAGCCAGGGCGGTAAGGGCTACACCTTC | CSVGASQGGKGYTF
TRBJ2-1 | TRBV10-1 | - | - | TGCGCCAGCCGTACTGGCGGCTCCTACAATGAGCAGTTCTTC | CASRTGGSYNEQFF
TRBJ1-1 | TRBV15 | - | - | TGTGCCACCAGCAGAGGATCGGGGATCCAAGCTTTCTTT | CATSRGSGIQAFF
TRBJ1-5 | TRBV28 | TRBD1 | - | TGTGCCAGCAGTTTAACGGACAGGGGGCCTCAGCCCCAGCATTTT | CASSLTDRGPQPQHF
TRBJ2-2 | TRBV5-4 | - | - | TGTGCCAGCAGCTCTGGGGGGGGCCTAGCTACTTTGACCGGGGAGCTGTTTTTT | CASSSGGGLATLTGELFF
TRBJ2-7 | TRBV7-6 | TRBD1 | - | TGTGCCAGCAGCTCCCCTAGGACAGGGAACAACGAGCAGTACTTC | CASSSPRTGNNEQYF
TRBJ2-3 | TRBV7-8 | - | - | TGTGCCAGCAGCTTAAGCCCCACAGATACGCAGTATTTT | CASSLSPTDTQYF
TRBJ1-2 | TRBV10-3 | - | - | TGTGCCATCAGTGACCGGGGGGCACAGGGTGCCTATGGCTACACCTTC | CAISDRGAQGAYGYTF
TRBJ2-7 | TRBV29-1 | TRBD1 | - | TGCAGCGTTGAAGTTCCGAACAGGGGGAGGTACGAGCAGTACTTC | CSVEVPNRGRYEQYF
TRBJ1-2 | TRBV6-1 | - | - | TGTGCCAGCAGTACCTCAGGGTTGGGCTACACCTTC | CASSTSGLGYTF
TRBJ1-4 | TRBV2 | - | - | TGTGCCAGCAGTGACACGGGGGTAAAACTGTTTTTT | CASSDTGVKLFF
TRBJ2-7 | TRBV6-5 | - | - | TGTGCCAGCAGTTGGGGGCAGACCTACGAGCAGTACTTC | CASSWGQTYEQYF
TRBJ1-5 | TRBV19 | - | once | TGTGCCAGTAGCGAAACAGGGATTCGTGGTGCAAGCAATCAGCCCCAGCATTTT | CASSETGIRGASNQPQHF
TRBJ2-7 | TRBV18 | - | once | TGTGCCAGCTCCCCAGCCGCGGGCGAGCAGTACTTC | CASSPAAGEQYF
TRBJ2-5 | TRBV27 | TRBD2 | - | TGTGCCAGCAGAGGACTAGCGGGGAATCAAGAGACCCAGTACTTC | CASRGLAGNQETQYF